A selection of T cell receptor beta chains follows, all from one sample in a study of shared clonotypes between healthy human individuals. Repertoires were generated with immunoSEQ multiplex PCR, while TCRdb's copy carries only in-frame clones and drops some. Found here are around 2.5 million clones, more than 85% of them singletons; the top ten hold approximately 0.37%. Material for sequencing was naive CD4+ T cells from PBMCs. These receptors were obtained from a man younger than 35 in good health. Some clones in this sample may be carry-over from other donors' samples. Both conserved end residues are part of each CDR3. Each record gives: CDR3 DNA, CDR3 protein, clone size, J gene, D gene, CDR3 length, V gene. The D gene is left open where the match is weak. The size entry is marked missing in some rows and otherwise reads once, few, many or a size class.

CDR3nt: TGTGCCAGCAGCCCAACCAGCGGGAGGGCCGACAATGAGCAGTTCTTC
CDR3aa: CASSPTSGRADNEQFF
abundance: -
j_gene: TRBJ2-1
d_gene: TRBD2
len: 16
v_gene: TRBV9

CDR3nt: TGTGCCAGCTCACCCCCGGGACAGGGGGGAGAGACCCAGTACTTC
CDR3aa: CASSPPGQGGETQYF
abundance: -
j_gene: TRBJ2-5
d_gene: TRBD1
len: 15
v_gene: TRBV18

CDR3nt: TGTGCCAGCAGTTCCCCCCCAGGGGACAATGAGCAGTTCTTC
CDR3aa: CASSSPPGDNEQFF
abundance: -
j_gene: TRBJ2-1
d_gene: -
len: 14
v_gene: TRBV28

CDR3nt: TGTGCCAGCAGTCCTCACCAGGACAGGGCAGGGAGCACAGATACGCAGTATTTT
CDR3aa: CASSPHQDRAGSTDTQYF
abundance: -
j_gene: TRBJ2-3
d_gene: TRBD1
len: 18
v_gene: TRBV25-1

CDR3nt: TGTGCCTGGAGTGTAAGCGGGAGGAGCACAGATACGCAGTATTTT
CDR3aa: CAWSVSGRSTDTQYF
abundance: once
j_gene: TRBJ2-3
d_gene: TRBD2
len: 15
v_gene: TRBV30

CDR3nt: TGCGCCAGCAGCTTGAGGGTTCGGATGGCAACTAATGAAAAACTGTTTTTT
CDR3aa: CASSLRVRMATNEKLFF
abundance: -
j_gene: TRBJ1-4
d_gene: -
len: 17
v_gene: TRBV5-1

CDR3nt: TGTGCCTCCCGGGGGGCCCCCTTGGGGGGCTACACCTTC
CDR3aa: CASRGAPLGGYTF
abundance: -
j_gene: TRBJ1-2
d_gene: -
len: 13
v_gene: TRBV30

CDR3nt: TGTGCCAGCAGCCAAACAGCGCGGGTAAATGAGCAGTTCTTC
CDR3aa: CASSQTARVNEQFF
abundance: -
j_gene: TRBJ2-1
d_gene: -
len: 14
v_gene: TRBV11-3

CDR3nt: TGTGCCAGCAGTTTCTGGTCCACAGATACGCAGTATTTT
CDR3aa: CASSFWSTDTQYF
abundance: -
j_gene: TRBJ2-3
d_gene: -
len: 13
v_gene: TRBV6-6

CDR3nt: TGTGCCAGCAGTGACTCGGGGAGAACAGATACGCAGTATTTT
CDR3aa: CASSDSGRTDTQYF
abundance: -
j_gene: TRBJ2-3
d_gene: -
len: 14
v_gene: TRBV9

CDR3nt: TGTGCCAGCAGCTTAGGGATGAACAATGAGCAGTTCTTC
CDR3aa: CASSLGMNNEQFF
abundance: once
j_gene: TRBJ2-1
d_gene: -
len: 13
v_gene: TRBV7-3

CDR3nt: TGTGCCAGCAGAGAGTACCGGGACACGGGCTACGAGCAGTACTTC
CDR3aa: CASREYRDTGYEQYF
abundance: -
j_gene: TRBJ2-7
d_gene: -
len: 15
v_gene: TRBV25-1

CDR3nt: TGTGCCAGCAGCCCCGTCCCGGGACAGGTAGATACGCAGTATTTT
CDR3aa: CASSPVPGQVDTQYF
abundance: -
j_gene: TRBJ2-3
d_gene: TRBD1
len: 15
v_gene: TRBV11-2

CDR3nt: TGTGCCAGCAGGACGAGGGGAACTAGCACAGATACGCAGTATTTT
CDR3aa: CASRTRGTSTDTQYF
abundance: -
j_gene: TRBJ2-3
d_gene: -
len: 15
v_gene: TRBV28

CDR3nt: TGTGCCAGCAGCTTGGTTGCAGGGGGATCTTACGAGCAGTACTTC
CDR3aa: CASSLVAGGSYEQYF
abundance: -
j_gene: TRBJ2-7
d_gene: TRBD1
len: 15
v_gene: TRBV5-6

CDR3nt: TGTGCCAGCAGCTGGCACCGTGGGGGGCTTAACTCAAGCAATCAGCCCCAGCATTTT
CDR3aa: CASSWHRGGLNSSNQPQHF
abundance: -
j_gene: TRBJ1-5
d_gene: -
len: 19
v_gene: TRBV5-6

CDR3nt: TGTGCCAGCAGCCCCGGGGCAGAAAAAGAGACCCAGTACTTC
CDR3aa: CASSPGAEKETQYF
abundance: -
j_gene: TRBJ2-5
d_gene: -
len: 14
v_gene: TRBV5-4

CDR3nt: TGTGCCAGCAGCTCGTTTGGGAGGGAAGAGACCCAGTACTTC
CDR3aa: CASSSFGREETQYF
abundance: -
j_gene: TRBJ2-5
d_gene: TRBD2
len: 14
v_gene: TRBV7-2

CDR3nt: TGTGCCAGCACCCGGACGGGTTACAATGAGCAGTTCTTC
CDR3aa: CASTRTGYNEQFF
abundance: -
j_gene: TRBJ2-1
d_gene: -
len: 13
v_gene: TRBV2

CDR3nt: TGTGCCAGCAGCGTAGGACCAATTAACTACGAGCAGTACTTC
CDR3aa: CASSVGPINYEQYF
abundance: -
j_gene: TRBJ2-7
d_gene: -
len: 14
v_gene: TRBV9

CDR3nt: TGTGCCAGCAGTCTAATACAGGGTTCTGATACGCAGTATTTT
CDR3aa: CASSLIQGSDTQYF
abundance: -
j_gene: TRBJ2-3
d_gene: -
len: 14
v_gene: TRBV5-4

CDR3nt: TGTGCCAGCAGCTCGGACAGGGGGACCGCCTCGACCCAGCATTTT
CDR3aa: CASSSDRGTASTQHF
abundance: -
j_gene: TRBJ1-5
d_gene: TRBD1
len: 15
v_gene: TRBV6-5